This TCR beta chain is drawn from a study of blood T cell repertoires in COVID-19. The overall study: The origin of the acute and convalescent COVID-19 samples was the United States, Italy and Spain. T cells, B-cell-depleted T cells, or PBMCs supplied cDNA or gDNA.

Per the authors' pipeline: Amplified reference gene primers provided the basis for estimating nucleated cell counts. Repertoires were generated with immunoSEQ multiplex PCR, while TCRdb's copy carries only in-frame clones and drops some. That table supplies the V and J calls and clone size; D and trimming were determined from the DNA. The sample lists 50,000 or so clones, approximately 81% seen once, with over 2% in the top ten. The specimen sequenced was peripheral blood. This receptor was obtained from a man aged 45 to 65 with acute or convalescent COVID-19.

The CDR3 nucleotides are TGTGCCAGCAGTGTTCCCCGGGACTTGGGCAACTATGGCTACACCTTC. Translating it yields CASSVPRDLGNYGYTF. V and J are TRBV6-1 and TRBJ1-2; tentatively, D is TRBD1 (5 bases). V was pared by 4 bases and J by 2 bases, with 17 bases between. CDR1 is MNHNS and CDR2 is SASEGT in the germline V gene. The CDR3 spans 16 residues.